The next 17 T cell receptor beta chains were all read from a single sample in a study of identical twins. TCRdb ran MiXCR on the 5' RACE reads and lists one entry per CDR3 protein. The sample consists of about 530,000 distinct CDR3 sequences, about a fifth of them appearing once. These same data were also listed under a study on yellow fever vaccine responses in identical twins.

What was sequenced was CD4+ T cells sorted from blood. Receptors originate from a woman aged 18-29 years in good health.

This clonotype showed up just a few times. This chain links TRBV10-3 with TRBJ2-7; 7 nucleotides align to TRBD2. Trimming removed 2 bases from V and 5 bases from J; junction bases left unmatched: 6. The germline CDR1 and CDR2 sequences are ENHRY and SYGVKD. The CDR3 spans 14 residues. DNA for the CDR3: TGTGCCATCAGTGAGGGCGGGAGTAAGAACGAGCAGTACTTC. This sequence encodes CAISEGGSKNEQYF.

The V call is TRBV24-1, the J call TRBJ1-2; TRBD1 agrees at 9 bases. The junction had 3 bases not matched to a gene; V was cut back by 4 bases and J by 4 bases. The CDR3 extends over 14 amino acids. CDR1 is KGHDR, CDR2 SFDVKD, per germline. The CDR3 sequence is CATSETGGAYGYTF. Written as DNA, the CDR3 is TGTGCCACCAGTGAAACAGGGGGCGCCTATGGCTACACCTTC.

This clonotype was observed a handful of times. This rearrangement joins TRBV20-1 to TRBJ2-1; D is perhaps TRBD2 (5 bases). CDR1 and CDR2 (germline): DFQATT, SNEGSKA (reference sequence). V was cut by 3 bases and J by 8 bases, with 11 bases left in between. The length of the CDR3 is 12 residues. CDR3 in amino acids: CSASEGRDEQFF. The CDR3 DNA reads TGCAGTGCTAGCGAGGGAAGGGATGAGCAGTTCTTC.

This chain uses TRBV10-3 with TRBJ2-3; a possible D gene is TRBD1 (5 bases). There are 15 residues in the CDR3. The germline CDR1 and CDR2 sequences are ENHRY and SYGVKD. Trimming pared 6 bases from V and 0 bases from J, leaving 13 bases between. CDR3 bases: TGTGCCATCAGACCCCAGGGTGCTAGCACAGATACGCAGTATTTT. Protein product: CAIRPQGASTDTQYF.

The chain joins TRBV27 to TRBJ2-1; 8 positions agree with TRBD1. The V gene end was trimmed by 8 bases and the J gene end by 0 bases; junction bases not matched to a gene: 6. There are 15 residues in the CDR3. CDR1 MNHEY and CDR2 SMNVEV come from the germline V gene (reference sequence). The CDR3 nucleotides read TGTGCCAGCCAGGGGGCGTTTAGCTCCTACAATGAGCAGTTCTTC. This translates into CASQGAFSSYNEQFF.

This chain uses TRBV3-1 with TRBJ2-1; 9 bases fit TRBD2. The length of the CDR3 is 18 residues. V shed 1 base, J shed 7 bases, and the junction held 14 bases outside the gene matches. CDR1 and CDR2 (germline): LGHDT, YNNKEL (reference sequence). CDR3 loop: CASSQALWGGGAWNEQFF. Here the CDR3 DNA reads TGTGCCAGCAGCCAAGCCTTGTGGGGCGGGGGGGCGTGGAATGAGCAGTTCTTC.

This clonotype was observed a few times. The chain employs TRBV3-1 and TRBJ2-1; D unresolved. CDR3 length: 13 residues. Trimming removed 1 base at V and 9 bases at J, with 10 bases between. Germline V lookup: CDR1 LGHDT, CDR2 YNNKEL (reference sequence). CDR3 protein: CASSQGALREQFF. DNA for the CDR3: TGTGCCAGCAGCCAAGGGGCTTTACGTGAGCAGTTCTTC.

This clonotype was recorded a few times. The rearrangement links TRBV12-3 or TRBV12-4 to TRBJ2-7; D tentatively reads TRBD1 or TRBD2 (6 bases each). There are 15 residues in the CDR3. The V end was cut by 5 bases, the J end by 1 base, with 15 bases between. CDR3 sequence: CASSDPGAASYEQYF. Here the CDR3 DNA reads TGTGCCAGCAGTGACCCGGGGGCGGCTTCCTACGAGCAGTACTTC.

This chain connects TRBV11-2 to TRBJ2-3; D is unclear. Germline assignment: CDR1 SGHAT and CDR2 FQNNGV. This CDR3 region has 12 residues. Trimming took 5 bases from V and 5 from J, leaving 8 bases between them. CDR3 amino acids: CASSPQRDTQYF. CDR3 in DNA: TGTGCCAGCAGCCCACAACGAGATACGCAGTATTTT.

The chain combines TRBV9 with TRBJ1-2, with TRBD1 as a possible D gene (5 bases). Looked up from germline, CDR1 is SGDLS and CDR2 is YYNGEE. The CDR3 runs 16 residues. The V gene lost 1 base and the J gene lost 4 bases, with 17 bases spanning the gap. CDR3 DNA sequence: TGTGCCAGCAGCGTATCTGGGACGCCAGAGGGCTATGGCTACACCTTC. It encodes CASSVSGTPEGYGYTF.

The rearrangement uses TRBV3-1 and TRBJ2-3; 9 bases fit TRBD2. This CDR3 region has 16 residues. Germline V gene data show CDR1 as LGHDT and CDR2 as YNNKEL (reference sequence). Trimming took 4 bases from V and 5 from J; bases not matched to a gene: 10. The CDR3 region has the DNA TGTGCCAGCAGCCCCCATTTAGCGGGAGAGGGAGATACGCAGTATTTT. It specifies CASSPHLAGEGDTQYF.

This chain connects TRBV10-3 to TRBJ2-1; 7 positions match TRBD1. Looked up from germline, CDR1 is ENHRY and CDR2 is SYGVKD. The V and J ends lost 6 bases and 0 bases, in that order; junction bases with no gene match: 2. This CDR3 is built from 14 residues. CDR3 nucleotides: TGTGCCATCAGGAACAGGGGCTCCTACAATGAGCAGTTCTTC. It encodes CAIRNRGSYNEQFF.

J is TRBJ1-1 and V is TRBV14, with no clear D. CDR3 length: 13 amino acids. Germline CDR1 and CDR2: SGHDN and FVKESK. Trimming stripped 0 bases from V and 5 bases from J, with 7 bases between. In DNA, the CDR3 is TGTGCCAGCAGCCAAGATTGGGGAACTGAAGCTTTCTTT. It codes for CASSQDWGTEAFF. Based on the CDR3 plus reference TRBV14 and TRBJ1-1, the full variable domain is EAGVTQFPSHSVIEKGQTVTLRCDPISGHDNLYWYRRVMGKEIKFLLHFVKESKQDESGMPNNRFLAERTGGTYSTLKVQPAELEDSGVYFCASSQDWGTEAFFGQGTRLTVV.

The chain combines TRBV28 with TRBJ2-1, with TRBD2 identical over 7 bases. This CDR3 is built from 16 residues. The germline gives CDR1 MDHEN, CDR2 SYDVKM. With V trimmed by 7 bases and J by 8 bases, 17 bases remained unmatched. For the CDR3, the DNA is TGTGCCAGCACCCCAGGAGGGAGGGAGTTAGGGCATGAGCAGTTCTTC. Encoded protein: CASTPGGRELGHEQFF.

The chain has TRBV20-1 and TRBJ2-3, with 8 nucleotides matching TRBD2. Trimming cost V 6 bases and J 11 bases; bases outside gene matches: 16. Germline V gene lookup returns CDR1 DFQATT and CDR2 SNEGSKA (reference sequence). The CDR3 loop spans 14 amino acids. The CDR3 reads CSAVRSGSAGGQYF. DNA of the CDR3: TGCAGTGCGGTTAGAAGCGGGTCGGCGGGAGGGCAGTATTTT.

This clonotype was detected only once. The chain couples TRBV7-6 to TRBJ2-5; a possible D gene is TRBD1 (5 bases). Looked up from germline, CDR1 is SGHVS and CDR2 is FNYEAQ. This CDR3 region has 15 residues. V shed 2 bases and J shed 5 bases, with 15 bases lying between them. CDR3 bases: TGTGCCAGCAGCTTATTGCCCCAGGGATCGGAGACCCAGTACTTC. Residues: CASSLLPQGSETQYF.

The rearrangement uses TRBV20-1 and TRBJ2-5; D possibly matches TRBD1 or TRBD2 (5 bases each). This CDR3 contains 12 residues. V dropped 3 bases and J dropped 2 bases, with 7 bases sitting between them. Germline V gene lookup returns CDR1 DFQATT and CDR2 SNEGSKA (reference sequence). Here the CDR3 reads CSARRGQETQYF. Written as DNA, the CDR3 is TGCAGTGCTAGGAGGGGACAAGAGACCCAGTACTTC.